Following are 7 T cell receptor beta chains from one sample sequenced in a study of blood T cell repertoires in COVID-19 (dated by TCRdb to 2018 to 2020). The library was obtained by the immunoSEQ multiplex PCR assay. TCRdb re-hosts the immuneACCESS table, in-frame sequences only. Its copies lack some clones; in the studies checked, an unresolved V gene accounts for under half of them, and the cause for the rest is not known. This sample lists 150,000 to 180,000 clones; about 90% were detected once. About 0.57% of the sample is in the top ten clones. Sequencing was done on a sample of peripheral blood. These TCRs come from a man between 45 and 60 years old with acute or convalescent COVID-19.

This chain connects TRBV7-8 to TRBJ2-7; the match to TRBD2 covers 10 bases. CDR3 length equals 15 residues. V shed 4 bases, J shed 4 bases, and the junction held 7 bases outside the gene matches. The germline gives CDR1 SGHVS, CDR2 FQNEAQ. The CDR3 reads CASSSPGLAQYEQYF. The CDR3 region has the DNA TGTGCCAGCAGCTCACCGGGACTAGCGCAGTACGAGCAGTACTTC.

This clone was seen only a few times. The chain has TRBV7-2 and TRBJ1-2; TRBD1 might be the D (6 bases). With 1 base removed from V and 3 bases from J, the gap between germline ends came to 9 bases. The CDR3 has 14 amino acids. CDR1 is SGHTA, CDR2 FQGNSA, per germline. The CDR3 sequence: CASSLGGLDYGYTF. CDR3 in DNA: TGTGCCAGCAGCTTAGGGGGGCTCGACTATGGCTACACCTTC.

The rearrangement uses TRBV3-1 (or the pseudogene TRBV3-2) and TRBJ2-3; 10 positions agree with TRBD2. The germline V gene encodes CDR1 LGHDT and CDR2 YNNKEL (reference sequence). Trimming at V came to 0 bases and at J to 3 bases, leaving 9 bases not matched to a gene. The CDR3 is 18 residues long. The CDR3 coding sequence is TGTGCCAGCAGCCAAGATGCTAGCGGGAGTATTATTACAGATACGCAGTATTTT. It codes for CASSQDASGSIITDTQYF.

CDR3 residues: CASSDYTSGSGQSSYEQYF. CDR3 nucleotide sequence: TGCGCCAGCAGTGACTACACTAGCGGGAGCGGACAAAGCTCCTACGAGCAGTACTTC. The rearrangement links TRBV10-1 to TRBJ2-7; TRBD2 matches 11 bases. The CDR3 loop spans 19 amino acids. In germline, CDR1 is WNHNN, CDR2 SYGVQD (reference sequence). J gave up 0 bases and V 3 bases, and 13 bases lay outside the gene matches.

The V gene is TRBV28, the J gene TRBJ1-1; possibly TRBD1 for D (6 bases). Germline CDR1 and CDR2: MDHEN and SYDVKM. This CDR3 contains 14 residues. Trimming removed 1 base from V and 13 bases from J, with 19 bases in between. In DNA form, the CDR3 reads TGTGCCAGCAGTTTATTCAAGGACCCCCGAGGGGGTTTCTTT. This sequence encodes CASSLFKDPRGGFF.

The CDR3 loop reads CATKSDRADRGNTEAFF. In DNA, the CDR3 is TGTGCCACCAAATCCGACAGGGCAGACAGGGGGAACACTGAAGCTTTCTTT. J is TRBJ1-1 and V is TRBV10-3, with TRBD1 matching over 8 bases. Germline V lookup: CDR1 ENHRY, CDR2 SYGVKD. The CDR3 consists of 17 residues. V dropped 10 bases and J dropped 1; count of bases not matched to a gene: 17.

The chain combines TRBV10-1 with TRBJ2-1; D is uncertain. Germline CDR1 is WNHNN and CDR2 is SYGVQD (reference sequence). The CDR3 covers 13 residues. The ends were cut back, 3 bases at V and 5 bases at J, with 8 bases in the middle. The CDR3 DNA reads TGCGCCAGCAGTGATAGTTTGGACAATGAGCAGTTCTTC. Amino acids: CASSDSLDNEQFF.